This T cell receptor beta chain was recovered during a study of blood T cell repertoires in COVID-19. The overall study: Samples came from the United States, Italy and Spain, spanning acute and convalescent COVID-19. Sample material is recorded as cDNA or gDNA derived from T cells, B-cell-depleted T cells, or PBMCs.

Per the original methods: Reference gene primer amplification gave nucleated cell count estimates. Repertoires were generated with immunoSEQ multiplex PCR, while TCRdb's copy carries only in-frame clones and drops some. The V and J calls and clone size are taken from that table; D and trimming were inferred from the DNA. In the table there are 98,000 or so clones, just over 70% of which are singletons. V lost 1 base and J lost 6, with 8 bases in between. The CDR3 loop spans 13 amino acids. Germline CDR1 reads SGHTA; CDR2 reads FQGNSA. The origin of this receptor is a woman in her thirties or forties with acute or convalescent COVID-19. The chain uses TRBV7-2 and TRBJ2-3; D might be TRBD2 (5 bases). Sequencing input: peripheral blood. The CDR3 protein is CASSLGSSDTQYF. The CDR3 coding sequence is TGTGCCAGCAGCTTAGGGTCTAGCGATACGCAGTATTTT.